This entry is about one T cell receptor (beta chain). Its antigen remains unknown. The primer mix had 60 Vbeta and 13 Jbeta primers. Assay: immunoSEQ multiplex PCR; the TCRdb copy retains only in-frame clones and omits some. The sample includes some 130,000 clones, about four fifths seen only once; the top ten take over 4%. The sample comes from a study of cytomegalovirus exposure and HLA in healthy donors. Whole-study context: An earlier analysis identified fewer than 130 million unique TCR beta sequences in 150 million to 200 million T cells. Study-level findings and limits: Rates of TCR association differed by HLA locus in a later analysis, with DRB1 highest and HLA-C lowest. Cytomegalovirus-associated status was assigned to 150 to 200 TCR beta chains. Sequencing likely produced, as an artifact, a cluster of highly shared sequence variants.

The sequence was collected from a young man in good health. Material: PBMCs.

The CDR3 loop reads CATSRASGAYEQYF. Here the CDR3 DNA reads TGTGCCACCAGTCGGGCTAGCGGGGCTTACGAGCAGTACTTC. The chain carries TRBV15 and TRBJ2-7; 9 bases align to TRBD2. J gave up 4 bases and V 6 bases, and 7 bases lay outside the gene matches. The CDR3 contains 14 residues. CDR1 is LNHNV and CDR2 is YYDKDF in the germline V gene (reference sequence).